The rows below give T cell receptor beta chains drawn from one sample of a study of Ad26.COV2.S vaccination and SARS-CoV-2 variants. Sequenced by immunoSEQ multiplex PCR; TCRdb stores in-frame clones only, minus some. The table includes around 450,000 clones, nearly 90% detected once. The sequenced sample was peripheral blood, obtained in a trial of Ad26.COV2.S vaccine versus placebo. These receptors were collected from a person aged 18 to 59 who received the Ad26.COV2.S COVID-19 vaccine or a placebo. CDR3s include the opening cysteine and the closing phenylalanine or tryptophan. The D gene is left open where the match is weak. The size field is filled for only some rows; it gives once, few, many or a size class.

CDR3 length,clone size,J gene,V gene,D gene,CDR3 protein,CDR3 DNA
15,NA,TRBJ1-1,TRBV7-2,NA,CASSLIPIMNTEAFF,TGTGCCAGCAGCTTAATCCCCATCATGAACACTGAAGCTTTCTTT
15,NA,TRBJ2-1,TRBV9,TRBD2,CASSAGLASSNEQFF,TGTGCCAGCAGCGCGGGACTAGCCTCCAGCAATGAGCAGTTCTTC
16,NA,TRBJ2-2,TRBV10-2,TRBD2,CASSEWVAGDTGELFF,TGCGCCAGCAGTGAGTGGGTAGCGGGAGACACCGGGGAGCTGTTTTTT
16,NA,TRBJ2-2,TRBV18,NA,CASSPGSGTNTGELFF,TGTGCCAGCTCACCAGGGTCCGGAACGAACACCGGGGAGCTGTTTTTT
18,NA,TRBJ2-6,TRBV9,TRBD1,CASSWKGTARSGANVLTF,TGTGCCAGCAGCTGGAAGGGGACAGCCCGCTCTGGGGCCAACGTCCTGACTTTC
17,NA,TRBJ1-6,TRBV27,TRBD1,CASSKYGTGGPSPPLHF,TGTGCCAGCAGCAAGTACGGGACAGGGGGCCCGAGCCCACCCCTCCACTTT
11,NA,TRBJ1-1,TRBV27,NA,CASSLGTEAFF,TGTGCCAGCAGTTTGGGGACAGAAGCTTTCTTT
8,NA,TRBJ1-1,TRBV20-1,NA,CSARTGNF,TGCAGTGCTAGGACAGGAAACTTT
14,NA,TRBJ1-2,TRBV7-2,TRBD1,CASSSKTGTYGYTF,TGTGCCAGCAGCTCAAAGACAGGGACCTATGGCTACACCTTC
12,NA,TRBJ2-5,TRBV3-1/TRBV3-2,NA,CASSYGWETQYF,TGTGCCAGCAGCTATGGGTGGGAGACCCAGTACTTC
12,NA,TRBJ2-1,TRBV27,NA,CASSFSDNEQFF,TGTGCCAGCAGTTTTTCTGACAATGAGCAGTTCTTC
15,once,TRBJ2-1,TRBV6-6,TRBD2,CASSQLAGGWSEQFF,TGTGCCAGCAGCCAACTAGCGGGAGGGTGGAGTGAGCAGTTCTTC
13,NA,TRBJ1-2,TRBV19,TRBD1,CASSIGQGSGYTF,TGTGCCAGTAGTATAGGACAGGGCAGTGGCTACACCTTC
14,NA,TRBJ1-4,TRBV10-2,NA,CASRTGSYNEKLFF,TGCGCCAGCAGAACTGGGAGTTATAATGAAAAACTGTTTTTT
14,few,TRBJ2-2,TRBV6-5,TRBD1,CASRTGVDTGELFF,TGTGCCAGCAGGACAGGGGTTGACACCGGGGAGCTGTTTTTT
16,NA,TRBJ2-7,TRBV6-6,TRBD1,CASSPGTGVFGYEQYF,TGTGCCAGCAGTCCCGGGACAGGGGTTTTTGGCTACGAGCAGTACTTC
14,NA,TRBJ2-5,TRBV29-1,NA,CSVEDALGIETQYF,TGCAGCGTTGAAGATGCCCTTGGGATTGAGACCCAGTACTTC
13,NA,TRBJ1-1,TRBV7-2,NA,CASSLGGVTEAFF,TGTGCCAGCAGCTTAGGGGGAGTCACTGAAGCTTTCTTT
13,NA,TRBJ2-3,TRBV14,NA,CASSVSGSYTQYF,TGTGCCAGCAGCGTGTCAGGGTCCTATACGCAGTATTTT
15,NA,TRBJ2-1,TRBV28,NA,CASSLVSFEVNEQFF,TGTGCCAGCAGTTTAGTTAGTTTTGAAGTCAATGAGCAGTTCTTC
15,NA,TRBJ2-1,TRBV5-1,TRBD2,CASSLEAPGGYEQFF,TGCGCCAGCAGCTTGGAAGCCCCGGGGGGGTATGAGCAGTTCTTC
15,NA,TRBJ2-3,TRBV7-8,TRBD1,CASSVRDSNKDTQYF,TGTGCCAGCAGCGTCCGGGACAGCAATAAAGATACGCAGTATTTT
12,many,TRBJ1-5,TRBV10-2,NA,CASSERDQPQHF,TGCGCCAGCAGTGAAAGAGATCAGCCCCAGCATTTT
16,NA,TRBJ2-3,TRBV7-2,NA,CASSSDSGAILGTQYF,TGTGCCAGCAGCTCGGACTCCGGGGCAATACTGGGTACGCAGTATTTT
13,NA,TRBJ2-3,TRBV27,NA,CASSLRLVDTQYF,TGTGCCAGCAGTTTACGTCTAGTGGATACGCAGTATTTT
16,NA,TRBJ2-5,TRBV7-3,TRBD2,CASSLGQGLAEETQYF,TGTGCCAGCAGCTTAGGACAGGGACTAGCGGAAGAGACCCAGTACTTC
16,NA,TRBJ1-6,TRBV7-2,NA,CASSLRGQRVGSPLHF,TGTGCCAGCAGCTTAAGAGGTCAACGGGTAGGCTCACCCCTCCACTTT
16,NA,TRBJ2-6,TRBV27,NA,CASSLDGNSGANVLTF,TGTGCCAGCAGTTTGGACGGCAACTCTGGGGCCAACGTCCTGACTTTC
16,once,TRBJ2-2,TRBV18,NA,CASSPPGTSDTGELFF,TGTGCCAGCTCACCACCCGGGACGTCCGACACCGGGGAGCTGTTTTTT
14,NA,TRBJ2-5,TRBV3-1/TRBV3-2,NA,CASSPRRGQETQYF,TGTGCCAGCAGCCCCCGGAGGGGGCAAGAGACCCAGTACTTC
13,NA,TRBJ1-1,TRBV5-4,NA,CASSTDSHSEAFF,TGTGCCAGCAGCACAGACAGTCATTCTGAAGCTTTCTTT
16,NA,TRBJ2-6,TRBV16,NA,CASSQGLSSGANVLTF,TGTGCCAGCAGCCAAGGGCTTAGCTCTGGGGCCAACGTCCTGACTTTC
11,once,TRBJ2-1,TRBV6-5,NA,CASRNANEQFF,TGTGCCAGCAGAAACGCCAATGAGCAGTTCTTC
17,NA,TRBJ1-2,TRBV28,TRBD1,CASSLLGTGGRYYGYTF,TGTGCCAGCAGTTTACTCGGGACAGGGGGCAGGTACTATGGCTACACCTTC
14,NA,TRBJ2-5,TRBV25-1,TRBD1,CASREQGLGETQYF,TGTGCCAGCAGGGAACAGGGGTTAGGGGAGACCCAGTACTTC
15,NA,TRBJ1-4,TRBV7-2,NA,CASSHGDRPYEKLFF,TGTGCCAGCAGCCACGGTGACAGACCCTATGAAAAACTGTTTTTT
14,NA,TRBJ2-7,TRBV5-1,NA,CASSFGGSSYEQYF,TGCGCCAGCAGCTTCGGGGGTAGCTCCTACGAGCAGTACTTC
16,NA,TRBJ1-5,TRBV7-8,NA,CASSLAVRQSNQPQHF,TGTGCCAGCAGCTTAGCGGTTCGACAGAGCAATCAGCCCCAGCATTTT
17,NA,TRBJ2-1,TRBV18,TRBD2,CASSVNKGLADYNEQFF,TGTGCCAGCTCAGTAAATAAGGGACTAGCGGACTACAATGAGCAGTTCTTC
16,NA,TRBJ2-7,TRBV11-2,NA,CASSFIIPVAVREQYF,TGTGCCAGCAGCTTCATAATCCCAGTTGCGGTCCGCGAGCAGTACTTC
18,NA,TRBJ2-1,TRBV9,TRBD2,CASSVRDVSGSFSNEQFF,TGTGCCAGCAGCGTCCGCGACGTTAGCGGGAGTTTCTCCAATGAGCAGTTCTTC
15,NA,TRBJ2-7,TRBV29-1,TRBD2,CSVEVPLAGSYEQYF,TGCAGCGTTGAGGTTCCGCTAGCGGGGTCCTACGAGCAGTACTTC
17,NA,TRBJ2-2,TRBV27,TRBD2,CASSLGIAGGPSGELFF,TGTGCCAGTAGCCTAGGGATAGCGGGAGGGCCCTCCGGGGAGCTGTTTTTT
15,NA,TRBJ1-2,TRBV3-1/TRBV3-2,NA,CASSVGGRPNYGYTF,TGTGCCAGCAGCGTCGGAGGCAGGCCAAACTATGGCTACACCTTC
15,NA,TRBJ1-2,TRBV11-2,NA,CASSLSEGLDYGYTF,TGTGCCAGCAGCTTATCGGAGGGCCTGGACTATGGCTACACCTTC
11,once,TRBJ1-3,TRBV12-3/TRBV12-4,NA,CASSWGNTIYF,TGTGCCAGCAGTTGGGGAAACACCATATATTTT
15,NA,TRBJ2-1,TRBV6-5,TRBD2,CASSTGLAGYNEQFF,TGTGCCAGCAGTACAGGACTAGCGGGCTACAATGAGCAGTTCTTC
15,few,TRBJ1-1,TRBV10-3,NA,CAISESPGGAGEAFF,TGTGCCATCAGTGAGTCTCCCGGGGGGGCCGGTGAAGCTTTCTTT
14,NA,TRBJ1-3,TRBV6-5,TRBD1,CASSAGTASPSSDF,TGTGCCAGCAGCGCCGGGACAGCTTCGCCTTCCTCGGATTTT
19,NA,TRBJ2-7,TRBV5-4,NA,CASSFHLTRAGDSSYEQYF,TGTGCCAGCAGCTTCCATCTGACAAGGGCTGGGGACTCCTCCTACGAGCAGTACTTC
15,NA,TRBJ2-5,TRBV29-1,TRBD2,CSVEDSAGGLETQYF,TGCAGCGTTGAAGATTCCGCGGGAGGTTTGGAGACCCAGTACTTC
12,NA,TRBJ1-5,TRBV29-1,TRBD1,CSVQGQGQPQHF,TGCAGCGTACAGGGGCAGGGGCAGCCCCAGCATTTT
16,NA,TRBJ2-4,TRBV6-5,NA,CASSYSRGSAKNIQYF,TGTGCCAGCAGTTACTCGAGGGGTTCGGCCAAAAACATTCAGTACTTC
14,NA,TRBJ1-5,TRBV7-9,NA,CASSPLGGNQPQHF,TGTGCCAGCAGCCCCCTTGGGGGCAATCAGCCCCAGCATTTT
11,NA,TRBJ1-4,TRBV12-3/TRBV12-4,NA,CASSPSEKLFF,TGTGCCAGCAGTCCGAGTGAAAAACTGTTTTTT
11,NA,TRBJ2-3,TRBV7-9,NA,CASNRVDTQYF,TGTGCCAGCAACCGGGTAGATACGCAGTATTTT
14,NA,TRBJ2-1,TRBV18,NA,CASSPPESNNEQFF,TGTGCCAGCTCACCACCCGAATCAAACAATGAGCAGTTCTTC
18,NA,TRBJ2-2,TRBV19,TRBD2,CASSNAPPSGSYTGELFF,TGTGCCAGTAGTAACGCCCCCCCTAGCGGGAGCTACACCGGGGAGCTGTTTTTT
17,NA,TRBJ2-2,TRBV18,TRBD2,CASSPYSGRAGTGELFF,TGTGCCAGCTCCCCGTACAGCGGGAGGGCCGGGACCGGGGAGCTGTTTTTT
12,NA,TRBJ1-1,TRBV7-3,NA,CASSFGNTEAFF,TGTGCCAGCAGCTTCGGAAACACTGAAGCTTTCTTT